This T cell receptor (beta chain) was captured by sequencing in a study of blood T cells in healthy people across ages. The CDR3 length is 14 residues. Looked up from germline, CDR1 is DFQATT and CDR2 is SNEGSKA (reference sequence). V gave up 6 bases and J gave up 4 bases; unmatched junction bases: 7. Alongside a J-beta primer mix, a sample-barcoded 5' primer served in a second PCR lasting roughly 7 to 11 cycles. MiXCR, run by TCRdb on the 5' RACE reads, gives a single entry per CDR3 protein. Among approximately 960,000 distinct CDR3 sequences, 25% to 30% were seen once, and the ten largest hold roughly 10%. This clonotype was seen many times. The same sample was also used in a study of T cells of mothers and their children.

The sequenced material came from blood. This rearrangement joins TRBV20-1 to TRBJ2-1; the match to TRBD2 covers 9 bases. This receptor was obtained from a woman in her 40s in good health. The CDR3 loop is CSAPGGGVYNEQFF. The CDR3, as DNA: TGCAGTGCCCCCGGCGGGGGGGTGTACAATGAGCAGTTCTTC.